These T cell receptor beta chains were read from a single sample in a study of CD8+ T cells in alopecia areata. This table comes from immunoSEQ multiplex PCR, and its TCRdb copy is limited to in-frame clones, with some not included. The table includes 200,000 or so clones, less than 45% detected once. Source: CD4+ T cells sorted from blood, taken at approximately week 30, from a patient treated with tofacitinib. These receptors were taken from a human donor with alopecia areata. Each CDR3 is given with its conserved first and last residue. D genes are given only for firm matches. The size entry is marked missing in some rows and otherwise reads once, few, many or a size class.

J gene,V gene,D gene,clone size,CDR3 protein,CDR3 DNA
TRBJ2-7,TRBV23-1,-,-,CASSQKHQGSSTLIYEQYF,TGCGCCAGCAGTCAAAAGCACCAGGGGTCCTCGACCCTAATTTACGAGCAGTACTTC
TRBJ2-3,TRBV29-1,-,few,CSVVGGKKDTQYF,TGCAGCGTTGTAGGAGGGAAAAAAGATACGCAGTATTTT
TRBJ2-3,TRBV30,TRBD1,few,CAWRGWDRGYTDTQYF,TGTGCCTGGCGGGGCTGGGACAGGGGCTACACAGATACGCAGTATTTT
TRBJ2-2,TRBV18,-,few,CASSPTERGELFF,TGTGCCAGCTCACCAACGGAACGAGGGGAGCTGTTTTTT
TRBJ2-3,TRBV4-2,-,-,CASSQHPQDTQYF,TGTGCCAGCAGCCAGCATCCACAGGATACGCAGTATTTT
TRBJ2-5,TRBV15,-,-,CATSRDLTGRETQYF,TGTGCCACCAGCAGAGACCTTACAGGGAGGGAGACCCAGTACTTC
TRBJ1-1,TRBV7-6,-,-,CASSLNQVNTEAFF,TGTGCCAGCAGCTTAAACCAGGTGAACACTGAAGCTTTCTTT
TRBJ2-7,TRBV4-2,-,-,CASSQDRELTYEQYF,TGTGCCAGCAGCCAAGATAGGGAGCTTACCTACGAGCAGTACTTC
TRBJ1-4,TRBV4-1,-,-,CASSILRGELFF,TGCGCCAGCAGCATTCTCCGTGGGGAACTGTTTTTT
TRBJ1-5,TRBV5-1,-,few,CASSPGPGGNQPQHF,TGCGCCAGCAGCCCCGGACCAGGGGGCAATCAGCCCCAGCATTTT
TRBJ2-2,TRBV7-2,-,once,CASSFLDPRGGELFF,TGTGCCAGCAGCTTCCTCGACCCTCGCGGGGGGGAGCTGTTTTTT
TRBJ2-3,TRBV5-1,TRBD2,-,CASSRLAGGTDTQYF,TGCGCCAGCAGCCGACTAGCGGGAGGGACAGATACGCAGTATTTT
TRBJ2-4,TRBV10-3,TRBD1,-,CAISESAPGTGSKNIQYF,TGTGCCATCAGTGAGTCAGCCCCCGGGACAGGGTCCAAAAACATTCAGTACTTC
TRBJ1-4,TRBV25-1,-,-,CASSLSGATNEKLFF,TGTGCCAGCAGTCTCTCTGGGGCCACTAATGAAAAACTGTTTTTT
TRBJ1-3,TRBV29-1,-,few,CSVVLGSSGNTIYF,TGCAGCGTCGTATTGGGGAGCTCTGGAAACACCATATATTTT
TRBJ1-5,TRBV27,-,-,CASVLVPSNQPQHF,TGTGCCAGCGTTTTAGTGCCGAGCAATCAGCCCCAGCATTTT
TRBJ1-6,TRBV27,-,few,CASRPVRGAGYNSPLHF,TGTGCCAGCAGGCCCGTGAGGGGCGCGGGGTATAATTCACCCCTCCACTTT
TRBJ1-4,TRBV29-1,-,few,CSVRPRGNEKLFF,TGCAGCGTTAGACCTCGGGGGAATGAAAAACTGTTTTTT
TRBJ2-7,TRBV29-1,-,few,CSVCQGPVAGEQYF,TGCAGCGTCTGTCAGGGCCCCGTTGCGGGCGAGCAGTACTTC
TRBJ1-1,TRBV30,TRBD1,-,CAWSRQGNTEAFF,TGTGCCTGGAGTCGACAGGGGAACACTGAAGCTTTCTTT
TRBJ1-1,TRBV6-1,-,-,CATQDQLNTEAFF,TGTGCCACTCAGGACCAGTTGAACACTGAAGCTTTCTTT
TRBJ1-4,TRBV15,-,-,CATSRRPAQDEKLFF,TGTGCCACCAGCCGACGACCCGCCCAGGATGAAAAACTGTTTTTT
TRBJ1-2,TRBV18,-,-,CASSPLFAGDYGYTF,TGTGCCAGCTCACCACTCTTCGCAGGGGACTATGGCTACACCTTC
TRBJ2-1,TRBV5-1,TRBD1,-,CASSLDRGRNEQFF,TGCGCCAGCAGCTTGGACAGGGGGCGCAATGAGCAGTTCTTC
TRBJ2-7,TRBV6-6,TRBD2,-,CASSATSGGASSEQYF,TGTGCCAGCAGTGCGACTAGCGGGGGGGCGAGTTCCGAGCAGTACTTC
TRBJ2-7,TRBV7-8,TRBD2,-,CASTPRRLAGASGEQYF,TGTGCCAGCACCCCACGACGACTAGCGGGAGCCTCGGGCGAGCAGTACTTC
TRBJ1-4,TRBV29-1,-,-,CSVEGEKLFF,TGCAGCGTTGAAGGTGAAAAACTGTTTTTT
TRBJ2-7,TRBV5-1,TRBD1,-,CASSWGTGAYEQYF,TGCGCCAGCAGCTGGGGGACAGGGGCCTACGAGCAGTACTTC
TRBJ1-5,TRBV6-5,-,-,CASSTGQSAQPQHF,TGTGCCAGCAGCACCGGACAAAGCGCTCAGCCCCAGCATTTT
TRBJ1-1,TRBV9,-,-,CASSGRGDTEAFF,TGTGCCAGCAGCGGACGGGGGGACACTGAAGCTTTCTTT
TRBJ2-1,TRBV19,TRBD2,-,CASSIGTSGYSYNEQFF,TGTGCCAGTAGTATAGGGACTAGCGGTTACTCCTACAATGAGCAGTTCTTC
TRBJ2-7,TRBV2,TRBD1,-,CASRPHPRDRSDYEQYF,TGTGCCAGCAGGCCCCATCCCCGGGACAGGTCCGACTACGAGCAGTACTTC
TRBJ2-6,TRBV30,-,-,CAWSRGARSGANVLTF,TGTGCCTGGAGTCGGGGGGCGCGGTCTGGGGCCAACGTCCTGACTTTC
TRBJ1-1,TRBV30,-,-,CAFLARGTEAFF,TGTGCCTTTCTGGCACGCGGAACTGAAGCTTTCTTT
TRBJ2-1,TRBV4-1,TRBD2,-,CASSSSIAGDYNEQFF,TGCGCCAGCAGCTCATCAATAGCGGGAGATTACAATGAGCAGTTCTTC
TRBJ2-3,TRBV18,TRBD1,few,CASSPRGKGAITDTQYF,TGTGCCAGCTCACCACGTGGAAAGGGGGCCATCACAGATACGCAGTATTTT
TRBJ2-3,TRBV7-2,TRBD2,-,CASSTSGGLDTQYF,TGTGCCAGCAGCACTAGCGGGGGTTTAGATACGCAGTATTTT
TRBJ1-2,TRBV5-6,TRBD1,-,CASQGAKSYGYTF,TGTGCCAGCCAGGGGGCTAAAAGCTATGGCTACACCTTC
TRBJ2-7,TRBV6-1,-,-,CASNIRGTSSYEQYF,TGTGCCAGCAATATTAGGGGCACGAGCTCCTACGAGCAGTACTTC
TRBJ2-1,TRBV7-2,-,-,CASSLGAGEFF,TGTGCCAGCAGCTTAGGTGCAGGGGAGTTCTTC
TRBJ2-1,TRBV5-1,TRBD2,-,CASSLAGLAGGVQFF,TGCGCCAGCAGCTTGGCCGGACTAGCGGGAGGGGTTCAGTTCTTC
TRBJ1-1,TRBV2,-,-,CASSPEQYTEAFF,TGTGCCAGCAGCCCGGAACAGTACACTGAAGCTTTCTTT
TRBJ2-3,TRBV7-3,TRBD1,few,CASSLTTGGGYTQYF,TGTGCCAGCAGCTTAACGACAGGGGGCGGGTATACGCAGTATTTT
TRBJ2-7,TRBV18,TRBD2,-,CASSPPAGSYEQYF,TGTGCCAGCTCACCACCAGCGGGAAGCTACGAGCAGTACTTC
TRBJ1-1,TRBV5-6,-,-,CASGTPGAEAFF,TGTGCCAGCGGGACCCCAGGCGCTGAAGCTTTCTTT
TRBJ2-3,TRBV25-1,TRBD1,-,CASSGRWGTGFADTQYF,TGTGCCAGCAGTGGGCGGTGGGGGACAGGGTTCGCAGATACGCAGTATTTT
TRBJ2-3,TRBV5-1,TRBD2,-,CASSLVPRLAGADTQYF,TGCGCCAGCAGCTTGGTCCCTAGACTAGCGGGAGCAGATACGCAGTATTTT
TRBJ2-1,TRBV4-1,TRBD2,few,CASSHPSGRAGGEQFF,TGCGCCAGCAGCCATCCTAGCGGGAGGGCCGGTGGTGAGCAGTTCTTC
TRBJ2-7,TRBV10-2,-,-,CASSESGPYEQYF,TGCGCCAGCAGTGAGTCGGGGCCCTACGAGCAGTACTTC
TRBJ2-1,TRBV27,-,-,CASRPSSYNEQFF,TGTGCCAGCAGACCGAGCTCCTACAATGAGCAGTTCTTC
TRBJ1-1,TRBV4-2,-,-,CASSLVGTEAFF,TGTGCCAGCAGCCTAGTGGGGACTGAAGCTTTCTTT
TRBJ2-1,TRBV10-3,-,few,CATAPRDNEQFF,TGTGCCACCGCGCCCAGGGACAATGAGCAGTTCTTC
TRBJ2-5,TRBV30,TRBD2,-,CAWSLGGRETQYF,TGTGCCTGGAGCCTCGGGGGGAGAGAGACCCAGTACTTC
TRBJ2-3,TRBV2,-,-,CASGMGKDTQYF,TGTGCTAGTGGGATGGGTAAAGATACGCAGTATTTT
TRBJ1-5,TRBV7-6,TRBD1,-,CASSLSGQGSGQPQHF,TGTGCCAGCAGCTTATCGGGACAGGGGTCGGGTCAGCCCCAGCATTTT
TRBJ2-3,TRBV9,-,-,CASSLGYGSSTDTQYF,TGTGCCAGCAGCCTCGGTTACGGGTCCAGCACAGATACGCAGTATTTT
TRBJ2-1,TRBV18,-,-,CASSPSDAVSYNEQFF,TGTGCCAGCTCACCCTCGGACGCGGTCTCCTACAATGAGCAGTTCTTC
TRBJ2-7,TRBV30,TRBD2,-,CAWNSGTYEQYF,TGTGCCTGGAATAGCGGGACCTACGAGCAGTACTTC
TRBJ2-2,TRBV11-3,-,-,CASSPDSVGTGELFF,TGTGCCAGCAGCCCTGATTCGGTCGGGACCGGGGAGCTGTTTTTT
TRBJ2-3,TRBV29-1,TRBD1,-,CSIRTGTTDTQYF,TGCAGCATCCGGACAGGGACCACAGATACGCAGTATTTT